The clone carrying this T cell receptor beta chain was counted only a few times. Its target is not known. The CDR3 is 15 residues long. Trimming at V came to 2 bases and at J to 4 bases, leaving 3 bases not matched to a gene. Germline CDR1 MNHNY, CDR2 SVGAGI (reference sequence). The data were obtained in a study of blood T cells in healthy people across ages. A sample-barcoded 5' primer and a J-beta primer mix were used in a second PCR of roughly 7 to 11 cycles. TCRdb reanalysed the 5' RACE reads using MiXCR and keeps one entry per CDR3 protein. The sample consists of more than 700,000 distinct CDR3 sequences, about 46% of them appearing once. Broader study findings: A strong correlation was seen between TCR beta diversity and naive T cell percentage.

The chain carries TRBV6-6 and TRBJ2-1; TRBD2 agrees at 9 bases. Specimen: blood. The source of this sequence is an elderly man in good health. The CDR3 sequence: CASSYGGRAYNEQFF. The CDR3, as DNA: TGTGCCAGCAGTTACGGCGGGAGGGCTTACAATGAGCAGTTCTTC.